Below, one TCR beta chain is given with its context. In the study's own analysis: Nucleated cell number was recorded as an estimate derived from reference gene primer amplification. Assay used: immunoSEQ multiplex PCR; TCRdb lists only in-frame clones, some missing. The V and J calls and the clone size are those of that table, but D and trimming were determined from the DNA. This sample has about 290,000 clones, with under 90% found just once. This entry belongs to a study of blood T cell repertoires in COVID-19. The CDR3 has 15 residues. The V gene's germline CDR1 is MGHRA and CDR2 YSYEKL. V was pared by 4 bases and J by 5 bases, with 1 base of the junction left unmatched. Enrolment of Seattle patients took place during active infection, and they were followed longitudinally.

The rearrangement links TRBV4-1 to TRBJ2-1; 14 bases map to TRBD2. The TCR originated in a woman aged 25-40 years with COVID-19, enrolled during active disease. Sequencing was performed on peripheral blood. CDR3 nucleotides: TGCGCCAGCAGCCGGACTAGCGGGGGGAACAATGAGCAGTTCTTC. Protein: CASSRTSGGNNEQFF.